This paragraph reports one T cell receptor beta chain. Its antigen is as yet unknown. One end of the junction fails to match germline, which may point to a read error. This sample is drawn from a study of post-analysis software for immune sequencing data. Study overall: In terms of disease course, relapsing-remitting, secondary progressive and progressive-relapsing multiple sclerosis were included. Study conclusions and caveats: Among multiple sclerosis patients, normalized Chao1 diversity was significantly below that of controls. Comparison of patients with controls showed 5 or 6 TRBV segments more frequent in patients, TRBV5-6, TRBV5-1 and TRBV20-1 among them. By F measure, strong co-clustering occurred among samples prepared in the same batch.

Per germline, CDR1 SGHAT and CDR2 FQNNGV. The CDR3 totals 14 residues. The library was made from cDNA and included unique molecular identifiers. Approximately 450,000 cDNA molecules were recovered from an input of about 0.9 to 11 million T cells. A single record per CDR3 protein comes from TCRdb applying MiXCR to the PCR reads. The sample yields about 430,000 distinct CDR3 sequences, approximately 42% seen once. Input material: blood. This receptor was taken from a girl aged 2 to 9 with multiple sclerosis. The rearrangement uses TRBV11-2 and TRBJ2-1; D might be TRBD2 (5 bases). CDR3 amino acids: CAGSFFTRANEQFF. As DNA, the CDR3 is TGTGCCGGCAGCTTTTTTACGCGGGCCAATGAGCAGTTCTTC.